Reported below is one T cell receptor beta chain. This clone's antigen is unknown. No base-level quality is on record; no much larger clone is a single base apart. The record originates from a study of CD8+ T cells in alopecia areata (dated by TCRdb to about 2018). About the investigation overall: The treated patients, all with moderate-to-severe alopecia areata, were enrolled in an open-label pilot trial of oral tofacitinib given at 5 to 10 mg twice daily. Patients stayed on tofacitinib for 6 to 18 months and then had 6 months of follow-up off drug so that delayed response and recurrence could be assessed. Disease severity in treated patients was measured with the SALT score, which quantifies the percentage of affected scalp surface area. To study T cell clonal expansion in alopecia areata, the researchers applied high-throughput TCRbeta sequencing to both the C3H/HeJ mouse model and human patients. On the human side, TCRbeta sequencing was run on scalp tissue and on sorted CD4+ and CD8+ peripheral blood T cells from healthy controls and from alopecia areata patients with either patchy or totalis/universalis disease. Biopsies were taken from tofacitinib-treated patients at baseline and at 4 and 24 weeks of treatment, and a later scalp biopsy was taken in several of the tofacitinib-treated patients. Scalp clonality was compared across normal scalp (n=4), patchy alopecia areata scalp (n=8), and alopecia totalis/universalis scalp (n=8). RNA came from the PAXgene miRNA kit for fixed scalp, the miRNeasy kit for PBMCs, and the RNeasy kit for mouse skin. TCRbeta CDR3 regions were amplified by immunoSEQ multiplex PCR with 35 Vbeta forward and 13 Jbeta reverse primers.

Trimming removed 3 bases from V and 2 bases from J, leaving 11 bases between the germline ends. The CDR3 starts with the cysteine, ends with the phenylalanine, and has 16 residues. Only the CDR3 portion is preserved as DNA: 48 bases, with reading frame beginning at the first base. For CDR1 and CDR2, the germline V gene lists KGHSH and LQKENI. The library relied on the immunoSEQ multiplex PCR assay. For TCR sequencing, RNA was extracted from every sample and reverse transcribed into cDNA to serve as template. SuperScript III was used to make first-strand cDNA, primed with a 2:1 mix of oligo-dT and random hexamers. A synthetic immune receptor repertoire was used to assess amplification bias, and residual bias was removed computationally. Processing in the source paper ran as follows. After raw reads were preprocessed to remove errors, the CDR3 was defined following IMGT conventions as running from the conserved cysteine to phenylalanine. To get clonality, Shannon entropy was normalized by log2 of the number of productive unique TCRs and the result was subtracted from 1. Scalp TCRbeta sequences were cross-referenced with sorted blood CD4 and CD8 repertoires so that the CD4 or CD8 identity of scalp clones could be inferred. TCRdb retrieved this table from immuneACCESS and kept in-frame rearrangements only. Not all clones are present; in checked studies, unresolved V genes account for under half, and no reason is known for the remainder. That table gives V, J and clone size, and the DNA gave D and trimming. This sample gives about 200,000 clones in total; around 60% of them show up just once. The top ten hold 3% to 4% of the sample.

Study-level results and caveats: During tofacitinib treatment, many expanded lesional clones remained in scalp and blood, and this persistence may partly explain relapse after treatment is stopped. Compared with normal scalp, lesional scalp, particularly in alopecia totalis/universalis, had higher clonality and more expanded CD8+ clones, which suggests antigenic drive. With tofacitinib, both scalp clonality and the number of expanded CD8+ clones among the top 100 scalp clones went down significantly. Because the treated cohort was small and had only one nonresponder, larger studies are needed to examine links between baseline CD8+ expansion and response. Unlike mouse skin, where gammadelta T cells dominate, normal human skin contains resident alphabeta T cells that get sequenced too, which complicates analysis of the scalp TCR repertoire. Shared TCR sequences between patients were less evident than in mice, which may be partly attributable to HLA diversity in the patient population.

What the time point label conveys for this sample: less than five weeks on oral tofacitinib. Read against the paper, the sample's treatment or condition label means: oral pan-JAK inhibitor, 5-10 mg twice daily. From alopecia areata patients, peripheral blood was collected along with lesional scalp punch biopsies. PBMCs were isolated by density centrifugation and stained for CD3, CD4 and CD8, after which CD4+ and CD8+ T cells were sorted on a FACSAria. The specimen comprised CD4+ T cells sorted from blood, sampled at week 4, from a patient treated with tofacitinib. The V gene is TRBV18 and the J gene is TRBJ1-6; a tentative D call is TRBD1 (6 bases match). The receptor's source is a human donor with alopecia areata. The CDR3 reads CASSPTGQTYNSPLHF. The nucleotide sequence reads as follows: TGTGCCAGCTCACCGACCGGACAGACCTATAATTCACCCCTCCACTTT.